Below, 8 T cell receptor beta chains from the same sample are listed, as sequenced in a study of spatial heterogeneity in lung cancer (dated by TCRdb to the late 2010s). To prepare the library, 5' RACE was applied. The reads were generated on a NextSeq 500. TCRdb handled the public reads itself, with Q25 trimming in fastp and clone calling in MiXCR, and kept productive beta chains. Each CDR3 protein appears once, grouped with its most common genes and DNA. The table for this sample lists around 30,000 distinct CDR3 sequences; roughly 8.4% of them were counted only once. The top ten hold 35% to 40% of the sample. The time point label, read with the paper, signifies: sample taken at primary tumor resection. For TCR sequencing, whole RNA was extracted from tumor and nontumor lung tissue, or from cryopreserved PBMC samples, and no cell sorting was done. The sequencing here drew on PBMCs, taken at surgery. These receptor sequences come from a female donor with early-stage non-small cell lung cancer.

This clonotype has at least ten counts. The chain links TRBV15 to TRBJ1-2, with 7 positions matching TRBD1. Germline V lookup: CDR1 LNHNV, CDR2 YYDKDF (reference sequence). Trimming took 2 bases from V and 4 from J; bases not matched to a gene: 4. The CDR3 sequence is 14 residues long. The CDR3 spells CATSRSDRLYGYTF. CDR3 nucleotide sequence: TGTGCCACCAGCAGATCGGACAGGCTCTATGGCTACACCTTC. Supplemented by reference TRBV15 and TRBJ1-2, the full variable domain reads DAMVIQNPRYQVTQFGKPVTLSCSQTLNHNVMYWYQQKSSQAPKLLFHYYDKDFNNEADTPDNFQSRRPNTSFCFLDIRSPGLGDTAMYLCATSRSDRLYGYTFGSGTRLTVV.

The chain joins TRBV6-2 or TRBV6-3 to TRBJ1-5; no reliable D call. The germline CDR1 and CDR2 sequences are MNHEY and SVGEGT. Trimming shortened V by 6 bases and J by 0 bases, and 9 bases separated the two germline ends. This CDR3 region has 14 residues. The CDR3 loop is CASRRTGSNQPQHF. For the CDR3, the DNA is TGTGCCAGCAGGCGGACCGGTAGCAATCAGCCCCAGCATTTT.

The chain couples TRBV12-3 or TRBV12-4 to TRBJ1-1; TRBD1 matches 7 bases. The CDR3 runs 15 residues. V was pared by 6 bases and J by 3 bases, with 10 bases of the junction left unmatched. CDR3 nucleotide sequence: TGTGCCAGCAGCCGAGACAGGGCGAGGTACACTGAAGCTTTCTTT. Translated: CASSRDRARYTEAFF.

This clonotype was seen at least ten times. This chain uses TRBV7-2 with TRBJ1-5; tentatively, D is TRBD1 (5 bases). CDR1 is SGHTA and CDR2 is FQGNSA in the germline V gene. The length of the CDR3 is 14 residues. Trimming took 4 bases from V and 3 from J, leaving 10 bases between them. Here the CDR3 reads CASSSGRNNQPQHF. In DNA form, the CDR3 reads TGTGCCAGCAGCTCGGGACGTAACAATCAGCCCCAGCATTTT.

This chain joins TRBV3-1 and TRBJ2-3; TRBD2 matches at 10 bases. Trimming removed 4 bases from V and 4 bases from J; junction bases left unmatched: 5. The CDR3 is 15 residues long. CDR1 is LGHDT and CDR2 is YNNKEL in the germline V gene (reference sequence). The CDR3 region has the DNA TGTGCCAGCAGCCTAGCGGGAGGTTCCTCAGATACGCAGTATTTT. Residues: CASSLAGGSSDTQYF.

This clonotype was seen ten or more times. The V gene is TRBV7-2, the J gene TRBJ1-5, with D possibly TRBD1 on 6 matching bases. CDR3 length: 15 amino acids. Germline assignment: CDR1 SGHTA and CDR2 FQGNSA. Trimming removed 4 bases from V and 0 bases from J, with 10 bases in between. The CDR3 DNA is TGTGCCAGCAGCTCTCAGGGGTATAGCAATCAGCCCCAGCATTTT. It specifies CASSSQGYSNQPQHF.

This clonotype was seen repeatedly, ten times or more. V is TRBV12-3 or TRBV12-4 and J is TRBJ2-1, with 11 bases identical to TRBD2. The CDR3 contains 17 residues. V was clipped by 6 bases and J by 5 bases; unmatched bases: 12. The CDR3 region is CASRTNPGLAADNEQFF. The CDR3 bases are TGTGCCAGCAGAACAAACCCGGGACTAGCGGCTGACAATGAGCAGTTCTTC.

In this sample, this clonotype turned up many times. The V call is TRBV6-2 or TRBV6-3, the J call TRBJ1-1; TRBD1 matches at 7 bases. V lost 1 base and J lost 6; bases outside the gene matches: 5. The CDR3 is made up of 14 amino acids. Germline values: CDR1 MNHEY, CDR2 SVGEGT. CDR3 sequence: CASSYLRGLAEAFF. The CDR3 DNA reads TGTGCCAGCAGTTACTTGAGGGGGCTGGCTGAAGCTTTCTTT.